Listed below are T cell receptor beta chains from one sample, sequenced in a study of T cells in Graves' hyperthyroidism and ophthalmopathy. MiXCR, applied by TCRdb to the multiplex PCR reads, yields one record per CDR3 protein. The sample shows about 420,000 distinct CDR3 sequences, about a sixth of them seen only once. What was sequenced was blood. The source is a woman aged 18-29 years with Graves' hyperthyroidism. The CDR3 runs from the conserved cysteine through the conserved F or W. Each record gives: V gene, J gene, D gene, clone size, CDR3 protein, CDR3 DNA. D genes are given only for firm matches. Some rows have no size entry. The others give once, few or many, or a class for an expanded clone.

>TRBV6-1|TRBJ1-2|.|.
CASSGGAEGYTF
TGTGCCAGCTCGGGGGGAGCGGAGGGCTACACCTTC
>TRBV13|TRBJ1-2|.|.
CASSTGRLNYGYTF
TGTGCCAGCAGCACGGGACGGCTGAACTATGGCTACACCTTC
>TRBV5-1|TRBJ2-1|TRBD2|few
CASSPGLAGGWEFF
TGCGCCAGCAGCCCGGGACTAGCGGGAGGGTGGGAGTTCTTC
>TRBV10-3|TRBJ2-5|.|.
CAISPSGGETQYF
TGTGCCATCAGCCCTTCCGGGGGAGAGACCCAGTACTTC
>TRBV10-1|TRBJ1-1|TRBD1|few
CASSEFQGASLNTEAFF
TGCGCCAGCAGTGAGTTCCAGGGGGCAAGTTTGAACACTGAAGCTTTCTTT
>TRBV15|TRBJ2-7|.|.
CATSRDAGQNTYEQYF
TGTGCCACCAGCAGAGATGCGGGACAGAACACCTACGAGCAGTACTTC
>TRBV28|TRBJ2-3|TRBD2|many
CASSSAGTSGDTQYF
TGTGCCAGCAGTTCTGCCGGGACTAGCGGTGATACGCAGTATTTT
>TRBV6-1|TRBJ2-5|TRBD1|many
CASSETGVEYF
TGTGCCAGCAGTGAGACAGGGGTGGAGTACTTC
>TRBV28|TRBJ1-4|.|many
CASSKRWGAEKLFF
TGTGCCAGCAGCAAGAGGTGGGGGGCTGAAAAACTGTTTTTT
>TRBV4-1|TRBJ2-1|TRBD1|few
CASSQDIRDRAYNEQFF
TGCGCCAGCAGCCAAGACATTCGGGACAGGGCCTACAATGAGCAGTTCTTC
>TRBV6-2/TRBV6-3|TRBJ2-6|.|once
CASSYRDREANVLTF
TGTGCCAGCAGTTACAGGGACCGAGAGGCCAACGTCCTGACTTTC
>TRBV6-1|TRBJ2-1|TRBD2|many
CASTGLAGGRGEQFF
TGTGCCAGCACCGGACTAGCGGGAGGGCGGGGTGAGCAGTTCTTC
>TRBV20-1|TRBJ2-5|.|many
CSATGFQETQYF
TGCAGTGCTACGGGGTTTCAAGAGACCCAGTACTTC
>TRBV28|TRBJ1-1|.|many
CASGDSMNTEAFF
TGTGCCAGCGGAGACAGCATGAACACTGAAGCTTTCTTT
>TRBV20-1|TRBJ1-1|.|many
CSALGLGPDTEAFF
TGCAGTGCTTTGGGGTTGGGGCCCGACACTGAAGCTTTCTTT
>TRBV7-2|TRBJ2-1|.|many
CASLKLSYNEQFF
TGTGCCAGCCTCAAACTCTCTTACAATGAGCAGTTCTTC
>TRBV6-1|TRBJ2-7|TRBD2|many
CASSTSGGAYEQYF
TGTGCCAGCAGTACTAGCGGGGGAGCCTACGAGCAGTACTTC
>TRBV9|TRBJ1-1|.|.
CASSVEGPPYENTEAFF
TGTGCCAGCAGCGTAGAGGGGCCCCCCTATGAGAACACTGAAGCTTTCTTT
>TRBV5-4|TRBJ1-2|.|few
CASSLGLPQVYGYTF
TGTGCCAGCAGCTTGGGCCTCCCCCAGGTTTATGGCTACACCTTC
>TRBV4-2|TRBJ2-7|TRBD1|.
CASSQIWTGRLWEQYF
TGTGCCAGCAGCCAAATCTGGACAGGGCGGCTATGGGAGCAGTACTTC
>TRBV7-2|TRBJ1-5|.|many
CASSSHSNQPQHF
TGTGCCAGCAGCTCCCATAGCAATCAGCCCCAGCATTTT
>TRBV27|TRBJ2-3|TRBD1|many
CASSAQQGARTDTQYF
TGTGCCAGCAGTGCGCAACAGGGGGCCCGGACAGATACGCAGTATTTT
>TRBV27|TRBJ1-1|.|many
CASSPRPPRHTEAFF
TGTGCCAGCAGTCCCAGACCCCCTAGGCACACTGAAGCTTTCTTT
>TRBV20-1|TRBJ2-1|TRBD1|many
CSASPGQGYNEQFF
TGCAGTGCTTCACCGGGACAGGGGTACAATGAGCAGTTCTTC
>TRBV6-6|TRBJ1-2|.|.
CASSYSIAARPDGYTF
TGTGCCAGCAGTTACTCGATAGCTGCCAGACCAGATGGCTACACCTTC
>TRBV13|TRBJ1-4|.|many
CASSRRDIGVEKLFF
TGTGCCAGCAGTCGCAGGGACATCGGGGTCGAAAAACTGTTTTTT
>TRBV7-2|TRBJ1-1|.|many
CASSLGWATEAFF
TGTGCCAGCAGCTTAGGGTGGGCCACTGAAGCTTTCTTT
>TRBV18|TRBJ1-5|.|.
CASSPTRRVGNQPQHF
TGTGCCAGCTCACCAACTCGGCGGGTAGGCAATCAGCCCCAGCATTTT
>TRBV5-1|TRBJ2-1|.|few
CASSAVAGPYNEQFF
TGCGCCAGCAGCGCCGTGGCGGGACCCTACAATGAGCAGTTCTTC
>TRBV6-1|TRBJ1-2|.|few
CASSRTGTESYGYTF
TGTGCCAGCAGCCGAACCGGGACGGAGAGCTATGGCTACACCTTC
>TRBV7-2|TRBJ2-4|TRBD2|.
CASSPGLAGGLRNIQYF
TGTGCCAGCAGCCCAGGACTAGCGGGGGGGCTTAGAAACATTCAGTACTTC
>TRBV2|TRBJ2-7|.|many
CASRMSARGEQYF
TGTGCCAGCAGGATGTCGGCCCGGGGCGAGCAGTACTTC
>TRBV9|TRBJ1-1|.|few
CASSRWDIRNTEAFF
TGTGCCAGCAGCAGATGGGACATTCGGAACACTGAAGCTTTCTTT
>TRBV19|TRBJ2-3|.|few
CASNRGGADTQYF
TGTGCCAGTAATCGGGGAGGAGCAGATACGCAGTATTTT
>TRBV6-2/TRBV6-3|TRBJ1-5|.|.
CASSYAWTASFQPKHF
TGTGCCAGCAGTTACGCTTGGACCGCTAGCTTCCAGCCCAAGCATTTT
>TRBV7-3|TRBJ2-5|.|many
CASSLGGKGQETQYF
TGTGCCAGCAGCTTAGGGGGAAAGGGCCAAGAGACCCAGTACTTC
>TRBV6-1|TRBJ1-6|TRBD1|.
CASSPRQGVYNSPLHF
TGTGCCAGCAGTCCAAGACAGGGGGTATATAATTCACCCCTCCACTTT
>TRBV19|TRBJ1-2|TRBD1|.
CASSIGPGRGPASDGYTF
TGTGCCAGTAGTATAGGCCCGGGCAGGGGGCCCGCATCTGACGGCTACACCTTC
>TRBV5-1|TRBJ2-7|TRBD1|many
CASSSDRGYEQYF
TGCGCCAGCAGTTCGGACAGGGGATACGAGCAGTACTTC
>TRBV12-3/TRBV12-4|TRBJ2-7|TRBD1|many
CASNWGTGGGEQYF
TGTGCCAGCAACTGGGGGACAGGGGGCGGCGAGCAGTACTTC
>TRBV28|TRBJ2-7|TRBD2|many
CASSSAGGPQEQYF
TGTGCCAGCAGTTCTGCGGGAGGGCCACAGGAGCAGTACTTC
>TRBV7-9|TRBJ1-5|TRBD1|few
CASSLAGQGAIQHF
TGTGCCAGCAGCTTAGCAGGACAGGGGGCAATTCAGCATTTT
>TRBV12-3/TRBV12-4|TRBJ2-7|.|many
CASRARYGRYEQYF
TGTGCCAGCAGGGCCAGGTACGGACGCTACGAGCAGTACTTC
>TRBV4-1|TRBJ2-2|TRBD2|.
CASSQVLAGVPGELFF
TGCGCCAGCAGCCAGGTACTAGCGGGAGTTCCCGGGGAGCTGTTTTTT
>TRBV9|TRBJ2-1|.|few
CASSVVGQYNEQFF
TGTGCCAGCAGCGTAGTCGGACAGTACAATGAGCAGTTCTTC
>TRBV7-2|TRBJ1-6|TRBD1|.
CASSVWDRGTSPLHF
TGTGCCAGCAGCGTATGGGACAGGGGGACTTCACCCCTCCACTTT
>TRBV2|TRBJ2-1|.|many
CASSVQEGGQFF
TGTGCCAGCAGTGTTCAGGAGGGGGGGCAGTTCTTC
>TRBV6-1|TRBJ2-1|TRBD2|few
CASSLISGNYEQFF
TGTGCCAGCAGTCTTATAAGCGGGAACTATGAGCAGTTCTTC
>TRBV28|TRBJ1-1|.|many
CASRKLIEAFF
TGTGCCAGCAGGAAATTAATTGAAGCTTTCTTT
>TRBV28|TRBJ1-1|TRBD1|many
CASSLFRPTRDRTNTEAFF
TGTGCCAGCAGTTTATTCAGACCAACACGGGACAGAACGAACACTGAAGCTTTCTTT
>TRBV20-1|TRBJ2-1|TRBD2|many
CSAQLAGPGAEQFF
TGCAGTGCTCAACTAGCGGGTCCCGGCGCTGAGCAGTTCTTC
>TRBV7-9|TRBJ2-7|.|many
CASSARRSSPYEQYF
TGTGCCAGCAGCGCGAGGCGGAGCTCTCCCTACGAGCAGTACTTC
>TRBV10-3|TRBJ2-1|TRBD1|many
CAISRQGGRNEQFF
TGTGCCATCAGTAGACAGGGGGGTAGGAATGAGCAGTTCTTC
>TRBV20-1|TRBJ2-5|TRBD1|medium-sized
CSARDGTAKETQYF
TGCAGTGCTAGAGATGGGACAGCCAAAGAGACCCAGTACTTC
>TRBV20-1|TRBJ2-7|.|many
CSARDLGREDYEQYF
TGCAGTGCTAGAGATTTGGGCCGAGAAGACTACGAGCAGTACTTC
>TRBV5-1|TRBJ2-7|.|.
CASTPGTDRYEQYF
TGCGCCAGCACCCCCGGGACGGACCGATACGAGCAGTACTTC